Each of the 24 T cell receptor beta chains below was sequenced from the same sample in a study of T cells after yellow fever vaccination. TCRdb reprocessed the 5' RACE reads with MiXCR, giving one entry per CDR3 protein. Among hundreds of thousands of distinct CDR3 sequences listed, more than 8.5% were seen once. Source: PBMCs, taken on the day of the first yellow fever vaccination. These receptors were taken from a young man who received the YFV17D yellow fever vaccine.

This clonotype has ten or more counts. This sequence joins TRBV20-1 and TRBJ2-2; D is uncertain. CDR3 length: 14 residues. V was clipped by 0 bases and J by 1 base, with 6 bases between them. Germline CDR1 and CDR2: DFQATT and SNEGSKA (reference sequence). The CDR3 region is CSARDPGNTGELFF. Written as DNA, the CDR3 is TGCAGTGCTAGAGATCCAGGGAACACCGGGGAGCTGTTTTTT.

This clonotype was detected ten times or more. This chain's CDR3 is CSARQNTQYF. The DNA of the CDR3 is TGCAGTGCTAGACAAAATACGCAGTATTTT. The chain carries TRBV20-1 and TRBJ2-3; D is undetermined. The germline V and J ends were trimmed by 2 bases and 7 bases, with 4 bases remaining between them. Germline V gene data show CDR1 as DFQATT and CDR2 as SNEGSKA (reference sequence). This CDR3 comprises 10 residues.

The chain's CDR3 is CAIRGTSGRNTGELFF. CDR3 nucleotides: TGTGCCATCAGAGGGACTAGCGGGAGAAACACCGGGGAGCTGTTTTTT. This chain links TRBV10-3 with TRBJ2-2; 14 nucleotides line up with TRBD2. Germline loops: CDR1 ENHRY, CDR2 SYGVKD. This CDR3 contains 16 residues. V shed 6 bases, J shed 2 bases, and the junction held 2 bases outside the gene matches.

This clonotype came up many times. For the CDR3, the DNA is TGTGCCAGCAGCTATACGCGGGGGGGCCCGGATACGCAGTATTTT. Translated, it gives CASSYTRGGPDTQYF. V and J are TRBV7-2 and TRBJ2-3, with 9 bases lining up with TRBD2. This CDR3 comprises 15 residues. Germline CDR1 reads SGHTA; CDR2 reads FQGNSA. Trimming removed 4 bases from V and 6 bases from J; junction bases left unmatched: 8.

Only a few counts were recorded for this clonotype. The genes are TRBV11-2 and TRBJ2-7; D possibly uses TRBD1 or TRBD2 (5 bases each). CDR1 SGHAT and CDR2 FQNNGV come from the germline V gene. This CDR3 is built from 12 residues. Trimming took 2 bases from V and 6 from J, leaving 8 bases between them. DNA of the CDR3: TGTGCCAGCAGCTTACTGGGGGTCGAGCAGTACTTC. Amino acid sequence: CASSLLGVEQYF.

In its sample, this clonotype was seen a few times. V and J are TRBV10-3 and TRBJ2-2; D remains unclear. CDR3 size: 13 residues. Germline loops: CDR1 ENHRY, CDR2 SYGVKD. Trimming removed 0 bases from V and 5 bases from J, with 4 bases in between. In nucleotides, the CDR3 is TGTGCCATCAGTGAGTCGCCGACCGGGGAGCTGTTTTTT. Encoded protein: CAISESPTGELFF.

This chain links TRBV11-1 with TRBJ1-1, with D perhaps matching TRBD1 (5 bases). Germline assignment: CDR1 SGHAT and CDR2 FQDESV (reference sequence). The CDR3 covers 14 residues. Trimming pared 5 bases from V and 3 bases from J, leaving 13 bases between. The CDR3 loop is CASSGGLGDTEAFF. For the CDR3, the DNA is TGTGCCAGCAGCGGTGGGCTGGGGGACACTGAAGCTTTCTTT.

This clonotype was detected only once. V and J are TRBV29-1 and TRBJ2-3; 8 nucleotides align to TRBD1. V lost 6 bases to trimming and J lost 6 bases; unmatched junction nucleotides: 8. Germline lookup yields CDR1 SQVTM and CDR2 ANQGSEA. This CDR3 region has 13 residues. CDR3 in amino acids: CSVRQGSTDTQYF. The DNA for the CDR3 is TGCAGCGTCAGACAGGGGTCGACGGATACGCAGTATTTT.

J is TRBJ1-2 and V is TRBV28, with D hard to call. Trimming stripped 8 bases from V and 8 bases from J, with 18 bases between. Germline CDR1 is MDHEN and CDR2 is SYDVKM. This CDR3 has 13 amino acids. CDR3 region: CASRPGSSRGYTF. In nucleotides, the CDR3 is TGTGCCAGCCGGCCGGGGTCATCTCGGGGCTACACCTTC.

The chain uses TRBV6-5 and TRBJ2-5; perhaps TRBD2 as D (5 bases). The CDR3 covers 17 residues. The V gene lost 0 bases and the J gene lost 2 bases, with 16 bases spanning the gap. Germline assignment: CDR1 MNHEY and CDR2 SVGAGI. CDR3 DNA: TGTGCCAGCAGTTACTCGAGGGCAGCTAGGCGTCAAGAGACCCAGTACTTC. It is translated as CASSYSRAARRQETQYF.

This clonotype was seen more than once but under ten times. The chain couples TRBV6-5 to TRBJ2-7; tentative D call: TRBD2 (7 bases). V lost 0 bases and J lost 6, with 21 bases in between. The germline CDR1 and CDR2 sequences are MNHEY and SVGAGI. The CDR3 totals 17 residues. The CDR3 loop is CASSYSSGGARVVEQYF. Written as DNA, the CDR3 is TGTGCCAGCAGTTACTCGAGTGGGGGGGCGCGTGTAGTCGAGCAGTACTTC.

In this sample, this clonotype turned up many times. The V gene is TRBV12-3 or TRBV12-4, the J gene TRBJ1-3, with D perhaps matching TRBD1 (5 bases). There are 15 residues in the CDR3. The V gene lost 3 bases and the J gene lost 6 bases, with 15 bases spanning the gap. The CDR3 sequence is CASSFSGGGENTIYF. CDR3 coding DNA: TGTGCCAGCAGTTTTAGTGGCGGGGGGGAAAACACCATATATTTT.

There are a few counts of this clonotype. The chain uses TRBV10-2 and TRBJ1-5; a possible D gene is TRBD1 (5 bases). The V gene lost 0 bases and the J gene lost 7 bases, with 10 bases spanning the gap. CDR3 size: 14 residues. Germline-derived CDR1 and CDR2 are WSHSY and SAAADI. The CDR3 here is CASSESGPHQPQHF. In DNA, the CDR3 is TGCGCCAGCAGTGAGTCGGGACCCCACCAGCCCCAGCATTTT.

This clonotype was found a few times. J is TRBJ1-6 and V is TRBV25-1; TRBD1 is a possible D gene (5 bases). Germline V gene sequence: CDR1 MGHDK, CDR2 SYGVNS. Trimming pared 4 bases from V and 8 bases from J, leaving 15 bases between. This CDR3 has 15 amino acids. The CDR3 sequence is CASSAAGLRDSPLHF. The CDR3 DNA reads TGTGCCAGCAGTGCGGCGGGGCTACGTGATTCACCCCTCCACTTT.

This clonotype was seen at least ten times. CDR3 sequence: CASSLLAGNNEQFF. The CDR3 nucleotides read TGCGCCAGCAGCTTGCTAGCGGGTAACAATGAGCAGTTCTTC. V and J are TRBV5-1 and TRBJ2-1; 8 nucleotides agree with TRBD2. This CDR3 has 14 residues. V was pared by 1 base and J by 5 bases, with 2 bases of the junction left unmatched. Germline values: CDR1 SGHRS, CDR2 YFSETQ.

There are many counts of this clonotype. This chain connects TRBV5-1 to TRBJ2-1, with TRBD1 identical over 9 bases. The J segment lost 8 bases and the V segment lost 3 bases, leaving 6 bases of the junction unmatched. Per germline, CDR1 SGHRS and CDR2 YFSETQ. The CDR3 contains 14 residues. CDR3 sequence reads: CASSYRDRDYEQFF. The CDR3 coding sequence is TGCGCCAGCAGCTACCGGGACAGGGACTATGAGCAGTTCTTC.

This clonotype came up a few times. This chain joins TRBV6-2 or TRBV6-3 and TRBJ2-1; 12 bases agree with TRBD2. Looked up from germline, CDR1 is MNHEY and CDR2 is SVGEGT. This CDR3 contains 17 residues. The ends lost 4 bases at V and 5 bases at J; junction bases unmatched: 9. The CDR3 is CASSWLAGGPGNNEQFF. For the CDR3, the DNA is TGTGCCAGCAGTTGGCTAGCGGGGGGGCCGGGCAACAATGAGCAGTTCTTC.

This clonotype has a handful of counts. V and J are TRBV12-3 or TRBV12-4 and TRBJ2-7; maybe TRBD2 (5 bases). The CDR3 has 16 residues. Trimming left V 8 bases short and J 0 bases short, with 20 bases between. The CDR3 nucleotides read TGTGCCAGCTCTTCCTTGGACTGGGAGAGCTCCTACGAGCAGTACTTC. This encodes CASSSLDWESSYEQYF.

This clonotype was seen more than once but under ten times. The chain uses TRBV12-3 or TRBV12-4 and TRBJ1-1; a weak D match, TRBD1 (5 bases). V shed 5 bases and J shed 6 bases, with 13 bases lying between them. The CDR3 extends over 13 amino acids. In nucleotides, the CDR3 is TGTGCCAGCAGTCCACTCAGGACATCTGAAGCTTTCTTT. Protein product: CASSPLRTSEAFF.

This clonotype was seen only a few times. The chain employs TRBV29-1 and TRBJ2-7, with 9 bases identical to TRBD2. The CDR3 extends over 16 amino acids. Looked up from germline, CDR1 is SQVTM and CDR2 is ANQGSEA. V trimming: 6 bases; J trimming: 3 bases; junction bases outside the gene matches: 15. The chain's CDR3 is CSVEGGGEPSLYEQYF. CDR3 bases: TGCAGCGTCGAGGGCGGGGGGGAGCCGAGCCTCTACGAGCAGTACTTC.

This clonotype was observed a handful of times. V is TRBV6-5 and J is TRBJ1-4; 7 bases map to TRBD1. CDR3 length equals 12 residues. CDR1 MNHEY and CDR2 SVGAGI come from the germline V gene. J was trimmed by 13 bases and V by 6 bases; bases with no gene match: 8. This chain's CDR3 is CASSRIDRVLFF. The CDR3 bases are TGTGCCAGCAGCCGGATAGACAGGGTACTGTTTTTT.

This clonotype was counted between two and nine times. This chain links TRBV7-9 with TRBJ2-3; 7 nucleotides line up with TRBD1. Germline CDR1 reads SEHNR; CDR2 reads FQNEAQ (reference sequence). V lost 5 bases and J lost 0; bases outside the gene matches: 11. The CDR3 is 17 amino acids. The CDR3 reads CASSALRQGSSTDTQYF. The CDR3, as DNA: TGTGCCAGCAGCGCCCTTCGACAGGGCTCTAGCACAGATACGCAGTATTTT.

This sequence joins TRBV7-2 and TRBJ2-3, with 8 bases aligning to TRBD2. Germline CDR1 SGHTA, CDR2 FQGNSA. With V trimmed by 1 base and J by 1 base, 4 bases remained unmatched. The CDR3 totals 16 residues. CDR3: CASSLGYGGGTDTQYF. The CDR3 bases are TGTGCCAGCAGCTTAGGGTACGGGGGGGGCACAGATACGCAGTATTTT.

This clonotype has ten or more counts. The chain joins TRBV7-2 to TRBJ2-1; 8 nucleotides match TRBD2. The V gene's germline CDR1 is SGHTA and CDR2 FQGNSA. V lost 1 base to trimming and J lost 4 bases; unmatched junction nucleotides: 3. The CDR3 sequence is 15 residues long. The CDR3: CASSLDQRGYNEQFF. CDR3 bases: TGTGCCAGCAGCTTAGATCAGCGGGGGTACAATGAGCAGTTCTTC.